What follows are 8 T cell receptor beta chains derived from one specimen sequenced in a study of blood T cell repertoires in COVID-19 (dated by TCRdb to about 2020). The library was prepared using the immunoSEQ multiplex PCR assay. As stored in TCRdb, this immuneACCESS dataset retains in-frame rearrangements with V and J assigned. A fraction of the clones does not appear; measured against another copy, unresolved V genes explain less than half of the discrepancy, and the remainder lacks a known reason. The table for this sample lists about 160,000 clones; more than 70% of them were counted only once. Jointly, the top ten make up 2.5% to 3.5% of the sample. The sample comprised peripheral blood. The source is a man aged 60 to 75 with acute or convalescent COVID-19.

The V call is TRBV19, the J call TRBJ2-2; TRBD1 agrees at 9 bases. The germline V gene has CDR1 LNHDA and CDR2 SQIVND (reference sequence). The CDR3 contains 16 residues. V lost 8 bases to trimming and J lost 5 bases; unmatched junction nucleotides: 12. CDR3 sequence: CASLPSRTGDTGELFF. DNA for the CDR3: TGTGCCAGTCTACCCTCCAGGACAGGGGATACCGGGGAGCTGTTTTTT.

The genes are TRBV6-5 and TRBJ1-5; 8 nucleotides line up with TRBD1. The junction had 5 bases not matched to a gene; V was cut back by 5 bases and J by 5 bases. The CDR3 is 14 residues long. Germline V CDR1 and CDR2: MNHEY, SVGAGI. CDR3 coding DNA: TGTGCCAGCAGTCAGGACAGGGTGGATCAGCCCCAGCATTTT. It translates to CASSQDRVDQPQHF.

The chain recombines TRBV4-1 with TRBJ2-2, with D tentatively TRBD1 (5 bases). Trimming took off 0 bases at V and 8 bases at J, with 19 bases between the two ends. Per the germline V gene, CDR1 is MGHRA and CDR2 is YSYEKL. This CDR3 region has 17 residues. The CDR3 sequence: CASSQEGLGVLGGELFF. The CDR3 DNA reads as TGCGCCAGCAGCCAAGAAGGTCTAGGGGTCCTGGGGGGGGAGCTGTTTTTT.

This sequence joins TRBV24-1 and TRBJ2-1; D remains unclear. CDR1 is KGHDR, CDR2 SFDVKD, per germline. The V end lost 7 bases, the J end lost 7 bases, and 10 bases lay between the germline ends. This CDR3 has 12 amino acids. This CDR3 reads CATSLGENEQFF. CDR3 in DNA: TGTGCCACCAGCCTTGGAGAGAATGAGCAGTTCTTC.

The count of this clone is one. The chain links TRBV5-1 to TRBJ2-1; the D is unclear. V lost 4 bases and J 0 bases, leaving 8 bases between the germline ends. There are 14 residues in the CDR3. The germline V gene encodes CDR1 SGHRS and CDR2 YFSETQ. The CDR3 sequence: CASSPGSSYNEQFF. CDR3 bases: TGCGCCAGCAGCCCAGGCAGCTCCTACAATGAGCAGTTCTTC.

CDR3 coding DNA: TGTGCCAGCAGCTATTTGACAGGGTTGGGCGAGCAGTACTTC. Translation gives CASSYLTGLGEQYF. The V and J genes are TRBV27 and TRBJ2-7; TRBD1 agrees at 7 bases. In germline, CDR1 is MNHEY, CDR2 SMNVEV (reference sequence). The CDR3 spans 14 residues. Losses at the gene ends were 6 bases for V and 6 bases for J; bases not matched to a gene: 11.

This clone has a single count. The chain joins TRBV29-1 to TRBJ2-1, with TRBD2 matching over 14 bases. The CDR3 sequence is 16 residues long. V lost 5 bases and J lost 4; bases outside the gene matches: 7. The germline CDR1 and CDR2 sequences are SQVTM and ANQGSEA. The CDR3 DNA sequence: TGCAGCGTTTCCGGACTAGCGGGGGGCAGGTACAATGAGCAGTTCTTC. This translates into CSVSGLAGGRYNEQFF.

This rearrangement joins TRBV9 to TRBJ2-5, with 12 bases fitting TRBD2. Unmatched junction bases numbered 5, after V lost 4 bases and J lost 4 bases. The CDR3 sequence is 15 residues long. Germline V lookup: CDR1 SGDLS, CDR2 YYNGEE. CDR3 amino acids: CASSTSGGQRETQYF. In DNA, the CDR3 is TGTGCCAGCAGCACTAGCGGGGGGCAGAGAGAGACCCAGTACTTC.